This T cell receptor beta chain was documented in a study of technical replicates of blood from a handful of donors (dated by TCRdb to about 2017). Note on this clone: Its antigen is still unknown. No per-base quality is available; no much larger clone lies one base away.

Spanning cysteine to phenylalanine, the CDR3 consists of 17 amino acids. Only CDR3 DNA is held: 51 bases, read in frame from base 1. Trimmed from V: 1 base; trimmed from J: 4 bases; junction bases lacking a gene match: 9. As encoded in the germline V gene, CDR1 is SGHDT while CDR2 is YYEEEE. Library preparation used the immunoSEQ multiplex PCR assay. The immuneACCESS repertoire file appears here via TCRdb, limited to in-frame rearrangements. These files lack a portion of the clones; in checked studies, under half of the deficit traces to unresolved V genes, and the cause of the others is not known. This sample holds 70,000 to 95,000 clones; approximately 94% were observed only once. Roughly 0.22% of the sample is taken by the ten largest.

This receptor was identified in a human donor in good health. Source material: T cells isolated from PBMCs. Rearrangement joined TRBV5-6 to TRBJ2-1; 9 bases in between match TRBD1. The CDR3 region reads CASSLNSPGTGYNEQFF. The DNA sequence is given as TGTGCCAGCAGCTTGAACTCTCCCGGGACAGGGTACAATGAGCAGTTCTTC.